The next 24 T cell receptor beta chains were all read from a single sample in a study of blood T cell repertoires in COVID-19. Libraries were prepared by immunoSEQ multiplex PCR; TCRdb keeps only in-frame clonotypes and omits some of them. The sample lists about 170,000 clones, roughly 82% seen once, with roughly 15% in the top ten. Sequenced sample: PBMCs or T cells enriched from blood (not recorded which). These receptor sequences come from a man aged 50 to 60 who had recovered from COVID-19.

This clone was recorded once. The chain employs TRBV27 and TRBJ1-5, with 7 bases aligning to TRBD1. This CDR3 has 12 amino acids. V was pared by 5 bases and J by 9 bases, with 4 bases of the junction left unmatched. Germline-derived CDR1 and CDR2 are MNHEY and SMNVEV (reference sequence). CDR3 residues: CASSPNRGPQHF. The CDR3 coding sequence is TGTGCCAGCAGTCCCAACAGGGGGCCCCAGCATTTT.

The V gene is TRBV10-2, the J gene TRBJ2-7; a weak D match, TRBD1 (5 bases). Germline assignment: CDR1 WSHSY and CDR2 SAAADI. V lost 6 bases and J 2 bases, leaving 8 bases between the germline ends. The CDR3 length is 12 residues. CDR3: CASRDTPYEQYF. In DNA form, the CDR3 reads TGCGCCAGCAGGGACACACCCTACGAGCAGTACTTC.

The chain uses TRBV11-2 and TRBJ1-2; D unclear. Trimming stripped 5 bases from V and 7 bases from J, with 14 bases between. The CDR3 spans 13 residues. Germline CDR1 and CDR2: SGHAT and FQNNGV. DNA of the CDR3: TGTGCCAGCAGCCCGGGTGGAAGGCTTGGCTACACCTTC. It specifies CASSPGGRLGYTF.

J is TRBJ1-5 and V is TRBV10-1; no firm D call. The V end lost 0 bases, the J end lost 0 bases, and 15 bases lay between the germline ends. Germline CDR1 is WNHNN and CDR2 is SYGVQD (reference sequence). The CDR3 is 18 amino acids. As DNA, the CDR3 is TGCGCCAGCAGTGAGTCGAAGAGAGATAGATATAGCAATCAGCCCCAGCATTTT. Amino acid sequence: CASSESKRDRYSNQPQHF.

J is TRBJ1-6 and V is TRBV5-6; 9 positions match TRBD1. Per the germline V gene, CDR1 is SGHDT and CDR2 is YYEEEE. The trim removed 3 bases at V and 7 bases at J, leaving 5 bases unmatched. CDR3 length: 15 residues. The CDR3 region has the DNA TGTGCCAGCAGCTCACCGGGACAGGGAAATTCACCCCTCCACTTT. Its translation: CASSSPGQGNSPLHF.

The rearrangement links TRBV4-1 to TRBJ2-1; maybe TRBD1 (6 bases). The V gene lost 0 bases and the J gene lost 7 bases, with 19 bases spanning the gap. In germline, CDR1 is MGHRA, CDR2 YSYEKL. The CDR3 spans 17 residues. The CDR3 sequence: CASSQDVNRVSGNEQFF. As DNA, the CDR3 is TGCGCCAGCAGCCAAGACGTGAACAGGGTTAGTGGGAATGAGCAGTTCTTC.

The chain combines TRBV7-8 with TRBJ1-6; perhaps TRBD1 as D (6 bases). CDR1 is SGHVS and CDR2 is FQNEAQ in the germline V gene. The CDR3 consists of 14 residues. V was clipped by 6 bases and J by 5 bases, with 11 bases between them. Here the CDR3 DNA reads TGTGCCAGCAGGAGGACAGACAATAATTCACCCCTCCACTTT. This translates into CASRRTDNNSPLHF.

The chain uses TRBV5-1 and TRBJ2-1; 9 positions match TRBD1. Germline loops: CDR1 SGHRS, CDR2 YFSETQ. The CDR3 is made up of 16 amino acids. V shed 4 bases and J 5 bases; nucleotides not matched to a gene: 10. CDR3 amino acids: CASSPSSGQGNNEQFF. In DNA form, the CDR3 reads TGCGCCAGCAGCCCCAGTTCGGGACAGGGCAACAATGAGCAGTTCTTC. The full variable domain, with the rest looked up from reference TRBV5-1 and TRBJ2-1, is KAGVTQTPRYLIKTRGQQVTLSCSPISGHRSVSWYQQTPGQGLQFLFEYFSETQRNKGNFPGRFSGRQFSNSRSEMNVSTLELGDSALYLCASSPSSGQGNNEQFFGPGTRLTVL.

Here the CDR3 reads CASSLRATTNEKLFF. CDR3 nucleotide sequence: TGTGCCAGCAGCTTAAGAGCTACAACTAATGAAAAACTGTTTTTT. The gene calls are TRBV7-9 and TRBJ1-4, with no clear D. This CDR3 comprises 15 residues. Per germline, CDR1 SEHNR and CDR2 FQNEAQ (reference sequence). The V gene lost 2 bases and the J gene lost 0 bases, with 7 bases spanning the gap.

The genes are TRBV2 and TRBJ1-2, with 8 nucleotides matching TRBD1. Germline values: CDR1 SNHLY, CDR2 FYNNEI. V shed 7 bases, J shed 2 bases, and the junction held 6 bases outside the gene matches. CDR3 length: 14 residues. Here the CDR3 DNA reads TGTGCCAGCATCATGACAGGGGCGAACTATGGCTACACCTTC. Translation gives CASIMTGANYGYTF. The full variable domain, with the rest looked up from reference TRBV2 and TRBJ1-2, is EPEVTQTPSHQVTQMGQEVILRCVPISNHLYFYWYRQILGQKVEFLVSFYNNEISEKSEIFDDQFSVERPDGSNFTLKIRSTKLEDSAMYFCASIMTGANYGYTFGSGTRLTVV.

This chain links TRBV19 with TRBJ1-4; TRBD1 matches 9 bases. CDR1 and CDR2 from the germline V gene are LNHDA and SQIVND (reference sequence). The ends lost 5 bases at V and 5 bases at J; junction bases unmatched: 6. The CDR3 is made up of 15 amino acids. The chain's CDR3 is CASSEYRGRNEKLFF. In DNA, the CDR3 is TGTGCCAGTAGTGAGTACAGGGGGCGGAATGAAAAACTGTTTTTT.

On this clone: With a much larger clone just one base away, this may be a read error. V is TRBV28 and J is TRBJ1-5; TRBD1 matches at 8 bases. The length of the CDR3 is 13 residues. CDR1 is MDHEN and CDR2 is SYDVKM in the germline V gene. The CDR3 spells CAGRTGGLQPQHF. CDR3 nucleotide sequence: TGTGCCGGCAGAACAGGGGGGCTACAGCCCCAGCATTTT.

This CDR3 is CATTPDGVRGRTDTQYF. DNA of the CDR3: TGTGCCACCACACCCGACGGGGTGAGGGGGCGTACAGATACGCAGTATTTT. The chain links TRBV25-1 to TRBJ2-3; 7 positions match TRBD1. This CDR3 is built from 17 residues. Germline lookup yields CDR1 MGHDK and CDR2 SYGVNS. V shed 10 bases, J shed 3 bases, and the junction held 19 bases outside the gene matches.

This sequence joins TRBV14 and TRBJ1-2, with a possible D match to TRBD1 (6 bases). Germline lookup yields CDR1 SGHDN and CDR2 FVKESK. Between the trimmed V and J ends, which lost 1 base and 8 bases, there was a span of 20 bases. CDR3 length: 16 residues. The CDR3 here is CASSQVGQLSSGGYTF. The DNA for the CDR3 is TGTGCCAGCAGCCAAGTCGGACAGCTTTCTTCGGGGGGCTACACCTTC.

The gene calls are TRBV12-3 or TRBV12-4 and TRBJ2-1; no clear D gene. V lost 4 bases and J lost 8, with 12 bases in between. The CDR3 is 13 residues long. The CDR3 loop reads CASSWNSLDEQFF. As DNA, the CDR3 is TGTGCCAGCAGTTGGAATAGCCTTGATGAGCAGTTCTTC.

The chain uses TRBV5-1 and TRBJ2-3; 8 bases map to TRBD1. The trim removed 2 bases at V and 0 bases at J, leaving 8 bases unmatched. The CDR3 consists of 17 residues. The germline CDR1 and CDR2 sequences are SGHRS and YFSETQ. The CDR3 loop reads CASSFKGTGTSTDTQYF. CDR3 sequence (DNA): TGCGCCAGCAGCTTTAAGGGGACAGGAACTAGCACAGATACGCAGTATTTT.

The chain combines TRBV15 with TRBJ1-5, with 10 nucleotides matching TRBD1. V lost 5 bases and J lost 6; bases outside the gene matches: 7. Germline values: CDR1 LNHNV, CDR2 YYDKDF (reference sequence). This CDR3 spans 15 amino acids. For the CDR3, the DNA is TGTGCCACCAGCTGGGGACAGGGGCGGACTCAGCCCCAGCATTTT. It codes for CATSWGQGRTQPQHF.

The V and J genes are TRBV5-5 and TRBJ1-4; TRBD1 might be the D (5 bases). The CDR3 contains 14 residues. V was trimmed by 3 bases and J by 0 bases, leaving 6 bases between them. The germline V gene has CDR1 SGHKS and CDR2 YYEKEE (reference sequence). This CDR3 reads CASSSQATNEKLFF. As DNA, the CDR3 is TGTGCCAGCAGCTCACAGGCAACTAATGAAAAACTGTTTTTT.

The V gene is TRBV7-9, the J gene TRBJ1-1, with D uncertain. Between the trimmed V and J ends, which lost 3 bases and 0 bases, there was a span of 5 bases. The CDR3 covers 13 residues. In germline, CDR1 is SEHNR, CDR2 FQNEAQ (reference sequence). The CDR3 region is CASSFLVNTEAFF. CDR3 DNA sequence: TGTGCCAGCAGCTTTCTAGTGAACACTGAAGCTTTCTTT.

The chain uses TRBV4-1 and TRBJ1-2, with D possibly being TRBD1 (5 bases). This CDR3 comprises 15 residues. Germline loops: CDR1 MGHRA, CDR2 YSYEKL. V was clipped by 3 bases and J by 0 bases, with 11 bases between them. In nucleotides, the CDR3 is TGCGCCAGCAGCCAGCCGGGACTAACTAACTATGGCTACACCTTC. Translating gives CASSQPGLTNYGYTF.

The chain carries TRBV6-5 and TRBJ2-1, with D possibly matching TRBD2 (6 bases). The CDR3 covers 14 residues. The V gene's germline CDR1 is MNHEY and CDR2 SVGAGI. V lost 5 bases and J 4 bases, leaving 12 bases between the germline ends. CDR3 region: CASSRRGGYNEQFF. The DNA of the CDR3 is TGTGCCAGCAGTCGAAGGGGAGGTTACAATGAGCAGTTCTTC.

The chain carries TRBV5-1 and TRBJ2-1, with D possibly TRBD2 on 7 matching bases. This CDR3 is built from 19 residues. Germline assignment: CDR1 SGHRS and CDR2 YFSETQ. With 4 bases removed from V and 4 bases from J, the gap between germline ends came to 27 bases. CDR3 sequence reads: CASSRGHVRNGGRYNEQFF. DNA of the CDR3: TGCGCCAGCAGCCGAGGCCATGTCAGGAACGGGGGGCGATACAATGAGCAGTTCTTC. The full variable domain, with the rest looked up from reference TRBV5-1 and TRBJ2-1, is KAGVTQTPRYLIKTRGQQVTLSCSPISGHRSVSWYQQTPGQGLQFLFEYFSETQRNKGNFPGRFSGRQFSNSRSEMNVSTLELGDSALYLCASSRGHVRNGGRYNEQFFGPGTRLTVL.

This sequence joins TRBV30 and TRBJ1-3, with TRBD1 matching 11 bases. The germline CDR1 and CDR2 sequences are GTSNPN and SVGIG (reference sequence). The CDR3 has 16 residues. V shed 2 bases, J shed 1 base, and the junction held 4 bases outside the gene matches. The CDR3 region has the DNA TGTGCCTGGAGTACCGGACAGGGGGCTTCTGGAAACACCATATATTTT. Translated, it gives CAWSTGQGASGNTIYF.

This rearrangement joins TRBV10-3 to TRBJ2-7; D remains ambiguous. The CDR3 extends over 17 amino acids. CDR1 is ENHRY, CDR2 SYGVKD, per germline. V lost 0 bases and J lost 5, with 20 bases in between. The CDR3 here is CAISESLGRRKSDEQYF. As DNA, the CDR3 is TGTGCCATCAGTGAGTCCTTGGGCAGAAGAAAATCCGACGAGCAGTACTTC.